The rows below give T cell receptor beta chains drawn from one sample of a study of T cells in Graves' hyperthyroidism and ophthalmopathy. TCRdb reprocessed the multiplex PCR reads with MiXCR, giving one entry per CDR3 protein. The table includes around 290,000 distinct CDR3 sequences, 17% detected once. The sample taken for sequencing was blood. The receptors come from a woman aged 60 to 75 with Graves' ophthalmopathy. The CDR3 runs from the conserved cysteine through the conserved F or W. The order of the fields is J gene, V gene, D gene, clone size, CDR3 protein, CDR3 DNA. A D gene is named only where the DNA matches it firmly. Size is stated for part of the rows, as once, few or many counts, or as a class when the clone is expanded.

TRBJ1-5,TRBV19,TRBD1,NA,CATRDSLSNQPQHF,TGTGCCACCCGGGACAGCTTGAGCAATCAGCCCCAGCATTTT
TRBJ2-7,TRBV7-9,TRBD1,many,CASSLFRGPGEQYF,TGTGCCAGCAGCTTGTTCAGGGGGCCGGGCGAGCAGTACTTC
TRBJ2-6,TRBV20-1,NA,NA,CSAKTIGANVLTF,TGCAGTGCGAAGACGATTGGGGCCAACGTCCTGACTTTC
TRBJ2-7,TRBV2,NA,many,CASSESRQIYEQYF,TGTGCCAGCAGTGAATCCCGACAGATCTACGAGCAGTACTTC
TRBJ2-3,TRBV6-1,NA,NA,CANRLVGTDTQYF,TGTGCCAACAGACTTGTCGGCACAGATACGCAGTATTTT
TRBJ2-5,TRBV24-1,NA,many,CATSPGGLKTQYF,TGTGCCACCAGTCCAGGGGGGTTGAAGACCCAGTACTTC
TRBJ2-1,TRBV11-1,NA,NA,CASSPQVTGNEQFF,TGTGCCAGCAGCCCGCAGGTCACTGGCAATGAGCAGTTCTTC
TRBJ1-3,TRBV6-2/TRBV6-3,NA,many,CASSNNRRNSGNTIYF,TGTGCCAGCAGTAACAACCGACGGAACTCTGGAAACACCATATATTTT
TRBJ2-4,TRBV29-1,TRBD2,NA,CSVGSGVAKNIQYF,TGCAGCGTGGGGAGCGGGGTAGCCAAAAACATTCAGTACTTC
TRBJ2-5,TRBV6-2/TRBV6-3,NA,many,CASSTGTAHRYF,TGTGCCAGCAGTACTGGGACCGCGCACAGGTACTTC
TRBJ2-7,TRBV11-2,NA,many,CASSLAWGTYEQYF,TGTGCCAGCAGCTTAGCATGGGGGACCTACGAGCAGTACTTC
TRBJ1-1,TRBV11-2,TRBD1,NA,CASSPTGASTEAFF,TGTGCCAGCAGCCCGACAGGGGCATCGACTGAAGCTTTCTTT
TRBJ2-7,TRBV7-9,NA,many,CASSVQTGEQYF,TGTGCCAGCAGCGTTCAAACAGGGGAGCAGTACTTC
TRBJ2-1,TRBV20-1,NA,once,CSAGQNQFTYNEQFF,TGCAGTGCGGGTCAGAACCAATTTACCTACAATGAGCAGTTCTTC
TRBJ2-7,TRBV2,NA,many,CASGPLDGNIYEQYF,TGTGCCAGCGGGCCCTTGGACGGTAACATTTACGAGCAGTACTTC
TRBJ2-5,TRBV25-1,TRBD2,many,CASSEYRASGGQETQYF,TGTGCCAGCAGTGAATATAGGGCTAGCGGGGGCCAAGAGACCCAGTACTTC
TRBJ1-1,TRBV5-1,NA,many,CASSWGHTNTEAFF,TGCGCCAGCAGCTGGGGACACACGAACACTGAAGCTTTCTTT
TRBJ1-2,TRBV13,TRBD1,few,CASSPKDRARYGYTF,TGTGCCAGCAGCCCAAAGGACAGGGCGCGCTATGGCTACACCTTC
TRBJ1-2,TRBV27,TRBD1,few,CASSLDRAKANGYTF,TGTGCCAGCAGCCTAGACAGGGCTAAAGCGAATGGCTACACCTTC
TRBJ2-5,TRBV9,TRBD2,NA,CASSRLRAGVTTQYF,TGTGCCAGCAGCCGTCTGAGAGCGGGGGTTACGACCCAGTACTTC
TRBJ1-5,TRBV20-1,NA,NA,CSASGAEQISNQPQHF,TGCAGTGCTAGCGGCGCCGAACAGATTAGCAATCAGCCCCAGCATTTT
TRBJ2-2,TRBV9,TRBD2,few,CASSVFSGAANTGELFF,TGTGCCAGCAGCGTCTTTAGCGGGGCCGCGAACACCGGGGAGCTGTTTTTT
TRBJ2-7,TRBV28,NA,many,CASSMWTVGSYEQYF,TGTGCCAGCAGTATGTGGACAGTGGGATCCTACGAGCAGTACTTC
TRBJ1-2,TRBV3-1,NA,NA,CASRPGAADYGYTF,TGTGCCAGCAGGCCAGGGGCCGCGGACTATGGCTACACCTTC
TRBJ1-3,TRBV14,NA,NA,CASSAMVSSGNTIYF,TGTGCCAGCAGCGCTATGGTCAGTTCTGGAAACACCATATATTTT
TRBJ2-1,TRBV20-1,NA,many,CSAGVRDGSSYNEQFF,TGCAGTGCTGGGGTCCGGGACGGGAGCTCCTACAATGAGCAGTTCTTC
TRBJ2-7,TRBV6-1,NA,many,CASSYPGKSYEQYF,TGTGCCAGCAGTTACCCAGGGAAATCCTACGAGCAGTACTTC
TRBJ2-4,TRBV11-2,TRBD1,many,CASSFDRGHGIQYF,TGTGCCAGCAGCTTTGACAGGGGGCATGGCATTCAGTACTTC
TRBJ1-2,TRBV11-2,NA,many,CASSLELGGSGFYGYTF,TGTGCCAGCAGCTTAGAGCTCGGCGGCAGCGGGTTCTATGGCTACACCTTC
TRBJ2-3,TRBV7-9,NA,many,CASSWMDSYPDTQYF,TGTGCCAGCAGCTGGATGGATTCATATCCAGATACGCAGTATTTT
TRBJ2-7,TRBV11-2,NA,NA,CASSLDSGLHEQYF,TGTGCCAGCAGCTTAGATTCGGGACTCCACGAGCAGTACTTC
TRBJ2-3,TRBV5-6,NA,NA,CASSSHPERGQYF,TGTGCCAGCAGCTCCCACCCGGAGAGGGGGCAGTATTTT
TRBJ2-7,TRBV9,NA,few,CASSVAPGDYEQYF,TGTGCCAGCAGCGTAGCCCCGGGGGATTACGAGCAGTACTTC
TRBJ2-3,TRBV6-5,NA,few,CASSYRGLDTDTQYF,TGTGCCAGCAGTTACAGAGGATTGGACACAGATACGCAGTATTTT
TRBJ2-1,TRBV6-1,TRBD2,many,CASSVSGGGLNEQFF,TGTGCCAGCAGTGTTAGCGGGGGGGGCCTGAATGAGCAGTTCTTC
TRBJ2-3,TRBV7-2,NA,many,CASSITGSGLDTQYF,TGTGCCAGCAGCATCACAGGGTCGGGGTTAGATACGCAGTATTTT
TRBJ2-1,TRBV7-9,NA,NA,CASSLSSGTTGVF,TGTGCCAGCAGCCTCTCGTCTGGGACGACGGGGGTCTTC
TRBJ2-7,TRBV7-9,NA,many,CASSLGGIHEQYF,TGTGCCAGCAGCTTAGGGGGTATCCACGAGCAGTACTTC
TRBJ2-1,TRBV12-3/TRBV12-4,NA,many,CASSFKYEQFF,TGTGCCAGCAGTTTCAAGTATGAGCAGTTCTTC
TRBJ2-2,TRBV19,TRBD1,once,CASRDRGRCCGELFF,TGTGCCAGCAGGGACAGGGGGCGCTGTTGCGGGGAGCTGTTTTTT
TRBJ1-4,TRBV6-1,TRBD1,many,CASRTSGQGLPEVEKLFF,TGTGCCAGCAGGACATCGGGACAGGGGCTGCCGGAGGTTGAAAAACTGTTTTTT
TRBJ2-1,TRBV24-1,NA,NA,CATSDLGQAGYNEQFF,TGTGCCACCAGTGATTTAGGACAAGCAGGCTACAATGAGCAGTTCTTC
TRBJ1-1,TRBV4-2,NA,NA,CASSLADTSNTEAFF,TGTGCCAGCAGCCTTGCTGATACATCGAACACTGAAGCTTTCTTT
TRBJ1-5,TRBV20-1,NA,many,CSARDRITGSGNQPQHF,TGCAGTGCTAGAGATCGGATTACCGGGAGCGGCAATCAGCCCCAGCATTTT
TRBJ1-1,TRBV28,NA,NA,CASSLKELDTEAFF,TGTGCCAGCAGTTTAAAGGAGTTAGACACTGAAGCTTTCTTT
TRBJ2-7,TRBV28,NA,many,CASSHPGTLRDEQYF,TGTGCCAGCAGTCACCCCGGGACCCTAAGAGACGAGCAGTACTTC
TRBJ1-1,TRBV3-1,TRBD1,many,CASSQELGQLTEAFF,TGTGCCAGCAGCCAAGAATTGGGACAGCTCACTGAAGCTTTCTTT
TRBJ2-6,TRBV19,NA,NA,CASSIAPSGANVLTF,TGTGCCAGTAGCATAGCCCCCTCTGGGGCCAACGTCCTGACTTTC
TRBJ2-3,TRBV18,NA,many,CASSRASTDTQYF,TGTGCCAGCTCACGTGCCAGCACAGATACGCAGTATTTT
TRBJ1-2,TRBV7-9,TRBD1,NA,CASSWGQKKSGYTF,TGTGCCAGCAGCTGGGGACAGAAGAAGAGTGGCTACACCTTC
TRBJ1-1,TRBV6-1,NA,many,CASSERERTEAFF,TGTGCCAGCAGTGAAAGGGAGAGGACTGAAGCTTTCTTT
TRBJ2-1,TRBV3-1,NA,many,CASSQATVYNEQFF,TGTGCCAGCAGCCAAGCCACAGTTTACAATGAGCAGTTCTTC
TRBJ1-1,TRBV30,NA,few,CASQTGTTNTEAFF,TGTGCCTCACAAACCGGGACCACGAACACTGAAGCTTTCTTT
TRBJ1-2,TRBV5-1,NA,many,CASSPILSSEYGYTF,TGCGCCAGCAGCCCCATCTTGTCCTCTGAGTATGGCTACACCTTC